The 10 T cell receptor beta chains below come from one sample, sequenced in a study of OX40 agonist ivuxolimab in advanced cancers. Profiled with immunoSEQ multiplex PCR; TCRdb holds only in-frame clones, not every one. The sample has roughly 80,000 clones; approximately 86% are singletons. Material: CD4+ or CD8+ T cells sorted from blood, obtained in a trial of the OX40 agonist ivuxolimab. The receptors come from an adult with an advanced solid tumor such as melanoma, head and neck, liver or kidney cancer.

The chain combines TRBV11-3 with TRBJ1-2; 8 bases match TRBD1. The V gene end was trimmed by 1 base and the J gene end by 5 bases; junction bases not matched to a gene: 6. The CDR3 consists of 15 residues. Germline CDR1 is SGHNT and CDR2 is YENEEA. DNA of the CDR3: TGTGCCAGCAGCTTAGCTTGGCAGGGGGCGTATGGCTACACCTTC. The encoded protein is CASSLAWQGAYGYTF.

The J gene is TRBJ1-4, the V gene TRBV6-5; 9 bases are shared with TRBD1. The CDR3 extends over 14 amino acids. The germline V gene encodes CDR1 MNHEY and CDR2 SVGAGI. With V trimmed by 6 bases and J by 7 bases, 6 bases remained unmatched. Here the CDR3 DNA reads TGTGCCAGCAGAACAGGGGGCTCGATTGAAAAACTGTTTTTT. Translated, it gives CASRTGGSIEKLFF.

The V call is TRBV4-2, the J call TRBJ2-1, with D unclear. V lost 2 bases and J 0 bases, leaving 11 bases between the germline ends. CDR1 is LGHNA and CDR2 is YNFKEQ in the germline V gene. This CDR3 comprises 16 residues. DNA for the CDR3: TGTGCCAGCAGCCAACCACAGTTAGACTCCTACAATGAGCAGTTCTTC. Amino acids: CASSQPQLDSYNEQFF.

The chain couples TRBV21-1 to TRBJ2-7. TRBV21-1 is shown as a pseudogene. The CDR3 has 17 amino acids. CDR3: CASSNLKCWDGTYEQYF. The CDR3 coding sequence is TGTGCCAGCAGCAACCTAAAATGTTGGGACGGGACCTACGAGCAGTACTTC.

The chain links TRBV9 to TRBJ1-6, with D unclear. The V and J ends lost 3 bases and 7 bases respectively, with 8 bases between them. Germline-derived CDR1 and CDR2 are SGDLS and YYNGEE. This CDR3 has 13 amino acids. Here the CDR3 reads CASSGQSNSPLHF. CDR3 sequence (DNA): TGTGCCAGCAGCGGCCAGTCCAATTCACCCCTCCACTTT.

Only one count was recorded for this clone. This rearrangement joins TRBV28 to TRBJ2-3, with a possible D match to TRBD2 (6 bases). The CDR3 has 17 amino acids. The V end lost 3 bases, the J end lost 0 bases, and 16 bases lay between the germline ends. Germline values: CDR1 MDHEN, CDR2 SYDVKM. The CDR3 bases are TGTGCCAGCAGTTTCGGCGGGGCCCCATCTAGCACAGATACGCAGTATTTT. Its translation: CASSFGGAPSSTDTQYF.

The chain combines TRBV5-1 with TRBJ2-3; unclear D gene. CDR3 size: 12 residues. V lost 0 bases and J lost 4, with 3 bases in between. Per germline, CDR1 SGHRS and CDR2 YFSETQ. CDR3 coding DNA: TGCGCCAGCAGCTTGGTCGCAGATACGCAGTATTTT. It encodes CASSLVADTQYF.

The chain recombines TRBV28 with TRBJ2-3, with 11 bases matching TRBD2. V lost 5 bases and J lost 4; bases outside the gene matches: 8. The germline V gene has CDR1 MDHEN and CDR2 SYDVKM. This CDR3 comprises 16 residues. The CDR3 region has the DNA TGTGCCAGCAGTCCAACTAGCGGGAGTATCTCAGATACGCAGTATTTT. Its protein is CASSPTSGSISDTQYF.

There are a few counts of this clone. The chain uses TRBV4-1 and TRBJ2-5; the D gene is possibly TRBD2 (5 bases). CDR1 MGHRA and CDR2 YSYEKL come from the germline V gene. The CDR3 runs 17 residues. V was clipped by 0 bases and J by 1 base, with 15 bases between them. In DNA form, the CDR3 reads TGCGCCAGCAGCCAAGAGAGCGGTGCGGTCCTCCAAGAGACCCAGTACTTC. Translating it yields CASSQESGAVLQETQYF.

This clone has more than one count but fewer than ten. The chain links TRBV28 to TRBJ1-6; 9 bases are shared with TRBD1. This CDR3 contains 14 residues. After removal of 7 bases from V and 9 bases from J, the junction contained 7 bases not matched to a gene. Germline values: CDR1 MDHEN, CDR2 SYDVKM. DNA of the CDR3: TGTGCCAGCACCGGGACAGGGAGTGCTTCACCCCTCCACTTT. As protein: CASTGTGSASPLHF.